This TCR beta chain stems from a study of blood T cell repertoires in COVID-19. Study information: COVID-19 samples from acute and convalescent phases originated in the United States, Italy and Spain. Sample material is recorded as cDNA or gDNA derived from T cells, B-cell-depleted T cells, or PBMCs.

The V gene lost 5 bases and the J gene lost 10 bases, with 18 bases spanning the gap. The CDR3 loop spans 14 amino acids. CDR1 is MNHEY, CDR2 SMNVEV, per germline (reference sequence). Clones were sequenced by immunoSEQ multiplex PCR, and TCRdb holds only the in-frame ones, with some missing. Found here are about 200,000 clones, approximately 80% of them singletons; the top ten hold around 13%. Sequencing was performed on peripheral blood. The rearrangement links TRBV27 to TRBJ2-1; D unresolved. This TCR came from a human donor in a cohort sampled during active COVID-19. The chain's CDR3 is CASSPGSVAFEQFF. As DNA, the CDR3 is TGTGCCAGCAGTCCCGGGTCTGTCGCATTCGAGCAGTTCTTC.